This passage covers 9 T cell receptor beta chains from one sample sequenced in a study of tumor and adjacent non-tumor tissue in lung cancer. This sample's RNA came from whole unsorted tissue. TCRbeta libraries were built with three rounds of nested PCR, modified from ARM-PCR. TCRdb re-called the multiplex PCR reads through MiXCR, storing one row per CDR3 protein. In the table there are 130,000 or so distinct CDR3 sequences, about 66% of which are singletons. The material sequenced was lung tumor tissue. These receptors were obtained from a young man with non-small cell lung cancer.

About this clonotype itself: A much bigger clone sits one base away, suggesting this may be a read error. J is TRBJ1-2 and V is TRBV4-1; 8 nucleotides match TRBD1. Per the germline V gene, CDR1 is MGHRA and CDR2 is YSYEKL. The CDR3 covers 16 residues. For the CDR3, the DNA is TGCGCCAGCTGCCAGCCCTACAGGGGGGTAAACTATGGCTACACCTTC. This gives the protein CASCQPYRGVNYGYTF.

The chain combines TRBV10-2 with TRBJ2-7; 7 nucleotides line up with TRBD1. CDR1 and CDR2 from the germline V gene are WSHSY and SAAADI. CDR3 length: 13 residues. The junction had 10 bases not matched to a gene; V was cut back by 9 bases and J by 5 bases. CDR3: CARSRQGENEQYF. In DNA form, the CDR3 reads TGCGCCAGAAGTAGACAGGGCGAGAACGAGCAGTACTTC.

Concerning this clonotype: At one boundary the junction diverges from the germline segment, which might be a read error. The chain carries TRBV20-1 and TRBJ1-5; no clear D gene. The CDR3 has 14 amino acids. Germline V gene sequence: CDR1 DFQATT, CDR2 SNEGSKA (reference sequence). CDR3 residues: CSARDSKGNQPQHF. CDR3 bases: TGCAGCGCTAGAGATTCGAAGGGTAATCAGCCCCAGCATTTT.

This clonotype showed up just a few times. The chain links TRBV5-5 to TRBJ2-3; D is undetermined. Per the germline V gene, CDR1 is SGHKS and CDR2 is YYEKEE (reference sequence). The CDR3 consists of 13 residues. V lost 7 bases to trimming and J lost 1 base, with 10 bases between them. DNA for the CDR3: TGTGCCAGCCGTCAGCAGGGCACAGATACGCAGTATTTT. Its protein product is CASRQQGTDTQYF. Variable domain in full (rest from reference TRBV5-5 and TRBJ2-3): DAGVTQSPTHLIKTRGQQVTLRCSPISGHKSVSWYQQVLGQGPQFIFQYYEKEERGRGNFPDRFSARQFPNYSSELNVNALLLGDSALYLCASRQQGTDTQYFGPGTRLTVL.

In regard to this clonotype: A much larger clone differs by one base, so this may be a read error. The CDR3 DNA reads TGCAGTGCTAGTCACGTTACAGGCAACTATGGCAACACCTTC. It is translated as CSASHVTGNYGNTF. The chain joins TRBV20-1 to TRBJ1-2; D is perhaps TRBD1 (5 bases). The germline V gene encodes CDR1 DFQATT and CDR2 SNEGSKA (reference sequence). CDR3 length equals 14 residues.

With regard to this clonotype: One junction end does not reproduce the germline sequence, and a read error may be involved. This sequence joins TRBV6-1 and TRBJ2-2, with TRBD2 as a possible D gene (5 bases). CDR3 length equals 15 residues. CDR1 is MNHNS, CDR2 SASEGT, per germline. CDR3 sequence: CASSYGLANSGELFF. The DNA of the CDR3 is TGTGCCAGCAGTTATGGACTTGCGAACTCCGGGGAGCTGTTTTTT.

Notes on this clonotype: The CDR3 end shows no conserved phenylalanine or tryptophan, and so a read error is likely. The chain has TRBV11-3 and TRBJ2-2; D remains ambiguous. The V end lost 0 bases, the J end lost 6 bases, and 11 bases lay between the germline ends. Germline CDR1 SGHNT, CDR2 YENEEA. This CDR3 has 15 amino acids. For the CDR3, the DNA is TGTGCCAGCAGCTTAGAGGGATCGGGCCCCGGGGAGCTGTTTTCT. Its protein product is CASSLEGSGPGELFS.

The chain employs TRBV19 and TRBJ2-7, with TRBD1 identical over 8 bases. V trimming: 1 base; J trimming: 6 bases; junction bases outside the gene matches: 5. The CDR3 runs to 14 residues. The germline CDR1 and CDR2 sequences are LNHDA and SQIVND (reference sequence). The CDR3 sequence is CASSIVGQGGEQYF. For the CDR3, the DNA is TGTGCCAGTAGTATAGTCGGACAGGGTGGCGAGCAGTACTTC.

V usage is TRBV12-3 or TRBV12-4 and J usage is TRBJ2-5; D is perhaps TRBD1 (5 bases). The CDR3 loop spans 14 amino acids. Trimming removed 3 bases at V and 8 bases at J, with 16 bases between. The CDR3 bases are TGTGCCAGCAGTTTGAGCCAGGGAAAGGATACCCAGTACTTC. It specifies CASSLSQGKDTQYF.